The clone carrying this T cell receptor beta chain appeared a few times. Its target is unknown. TCRdb re-analysed the 5' RACE reads in MiXCR, keeping a single row per CDR3 protein. This table holds 600,000 to 750,000 distinct CDR3 sequences, about 12% found once. The data originate from a study of T cells after yellow fever vaccination. Study findings and constraints: Researchers cautioned that FACS-sorted repertoires could harbor abundant clonotypes contaminating from the bulk population. Most clones from primary vaccination were detected again post-booster (just over 95% CD4, around 90% CD8).

Germline V gene sequence: CDR1 KGHSH, CDR2 LQKENI. This CDR3 comprises 13 residues. The V and J ends lost 3 bases and 5 bases respectively, with 11 bases between them. The sample consisted of PBMCs, taken on the day of the yellow fever booster vaccination. This receptor was identified in a man younger than 45 who received the YFV17D yellow fever vaccine. The chain is built from TRBV18 and TRBJ2-7; unclear D gene. CDR3 in DNA: TGTGCCAGCTCACCTCTTATTCTTCACGAGCAGTACTTC. Encoded protein: CASSPLILHEQYF. Full variable domain (rest looked up from reference TRBV18 and TRBJ2-7): NAGVMQNPRHLVRRRGQEARLRCSPMKGHSHVYWYRQLPEEGLKFMVYLQKENIIDESGMPKERFSAEFPKEGPSILRIQQVVRGDSAAYFCASSPLILHEQYFGPGTRLTVT.